These 30 T cell receptor beta chains were all obtained from the same sample, sequenced in a study of post-analysis software for immune sequencing data. Incorporated into the TCR beta cDNA libraries were unique molecular identifiers, which served to reduce PCR and sequencing biases. TCRdb reprocessed the PCR reads via MiXCR and lists one record per CDR3 protein. In the table there are roughly 570,000 distinct CDR3 sequences, 34% of which are singletons. Study-level results: A few TRBV segments occurring more often in patients than controls included TRBV5-6, TRBV5-1 and TRBV20-1.

Their target antigens are unknown. Sequencing was carried out using blood. The source is a girl aged 2 to 17 with multiple sclerosis.

The CDR3 DNA follows: TGTGCCAGCAGTGTAGGGCAGGCGGCGTACTTC. It codes for CASSVGQAAYF. This sequence joins TRBV25-1 and TRBJ2-5; the D is unclear. This CDR3 contains 11 residues. The germline gives CDR1 MGHDK, CDR2 SYGVNS. V lost 4 bases and J 13 bases, leaving 13 bases between the germline ends.

This clonotype was picked up a small number of times. This rearrangement joins TRBV7-2 to TRBJ1-5, with D possibly being TRBD1 (6 bases). The V end was cut by 3 bases, the J end by 0 bases, with 12 bases between. Per the germline V gene, CDR1 is SGHTA and CDR2 is FQGNSA. This CDR3 region has 16 residues. CDR3 region: CASSFLTGDSNQPQHF. The CDR3 DNA reads TGTGCCAGCAGCTTTTTGACAGGAGATAGCAATCAGCCCCAGCATTTT.

V is TRBV29-1 and J is TRBJ1-2; 7 bases are a match to TRBD1. V was clipped by 5 bases and J by 1 base; unmatched bases: 4. Germline CDR1 reads SQVTM; CDR2 reads ANQGSEA. This CDR3 contains 13 residues. The CDR3 region is CSVTGARNYGYTF. The CDR3 DNA reads TGCAGCGTTACAGGGGCGCGTAACTATGGCTACACCTTC.

This clonotype has a handful of counts. The rearrangement links TRBV20-1 to TRBJ2-5; weak D call: TRBD2 (5 bases). V was shortened by 5 bases and J by 1 base, with 11 bases between the two germline ends. Germline V gene data show CDR1 as DFQATT and CDR2 as SNEGSKA (reference sequence). The CDR3 consists of 13 residues. The CDR3 protein is CSAGFEGQETQYF. The CDR3, as DNA: TGCAGTGCTGGGTTTGAGGGCCAAGAGACCCAGTACTTC.

The V and J genes are TRBV5-4 and TRBJ2-3; D possibly corresponds to TRBD2 (5 bases). Germline V gene data show CDR1 as SGHNT and CDR2 as YYREEE (reference sequence). The CDR3 is made up of 15 amino acids. Trimming shortened V by 0 bases and J by 2 bases, and 10 bases separated the two germline ends. DNA for the CDR3: TGTGCCAGCAGCTTGGAGGCGGACTCCACAGATACGCAGTATTTT. Its protein is CASSLEADSTDTQYF.

The gene calls are TRBV28 and TRBJ1-5; tentatively, D is TRBD1 (5 bases). CDR1 is MDHEN, CDR2 SYDVKM, per germline. CDR3 size: 14 residues. The V end was cut by 4 bases, the J end by 4 bases, with 11 bases between. The CDR3 spells CASSSPGLNQPQHF. In DNA, the CDR3 is TGTGCCAGCAGTTCCCCAGGGCTGAATCAGCCCCAGCATTTT.

A few counts support this clonotype. The chain recombines TRBV28 with TRBJ2-4, with 7 bases matching TRBD2. The V segment lost 4 bases and the J segment 6 bases; nucleotides outside the gene matches: 6. Per the germline V gene, CDR1 is MDHEN and CDR2 is SYDVKM. The CDR3 totals 14 residues. This chain's CDR3 is CASSSGGNGNIQYF. The DNA of the CDR3 is TGTGCCAGCAGTTCGGGGGGAAACGGAAACATTCAGTACTTC.

This sequence joins TRBV11-2 and TRBJ2-7, with 10 bases lining up with TRBD2. Germline CDR1 is SGHAT and CDR2 is FQNNGV. V dropped 4 bases and J dropped 2; count of bases not matched to a gene: 2. The CDR3 covers 14 residues. Written as DNA, the CDR3 is TGTGCCAGCAGCTACGGGACTAGCGCCTACGAGCAGTACTTC. This encodes CASSYGTSAYEQYF.

The rearrangement links TRBV12-3 or TRBV12-4 to TRBJ2-7; no reliable D call. V lost 3 bases and J lost 0, with 9 bases in between. The CDR3 totals 14 residues. For the CDR3, the DNA is TGTGCCAGCAGTTTGGGATACAACTCCTACGAGCAGTACTTC. Translated: CASSLGYNSYEQYF.

The J gene is TRBJ1-6, the V gene TRBV7-2; tentative D call: TRBD1 (6 bases). The CDR3 is 16 residues long. Germline-derived CDR1 and CDR2 are SGHTA and FQGNSA. Trimming stripped 6 bases from V and 1 base from J, with 13 bases between. The CDR3 sequence is CASSRNRASYNSPLHF. The CDR3 DNA is TGTGCCAGCAGTCGGAACAGGGCTTCCTATAATTCACCCCTCCACTTT. The whole variable domain, filled in from reference TRBV7-2 and TRBJ1-6, reads GAGVSQSPSNKVTEKGKDVELRCDPISGHTALYWYRQSLGQGLEFLIYFQGNSAPDKSGLPSDRFSAERTGGSVSTLTIQRTQQEDSAVYLCASSRNRASYNSPLHFGNGTRLTVT.

The chain joins TRBV27 to TRBJ1-1; TRBD1 matches at 7 bases. The CDR3 contains 15 residues. Germline lookup yields CDR1 MNHEY and CDR2 SMNVEV (reference sequence). With V trimmed by 4 bases and J by 1 base, 6 bases remained unmatched. CDR3 sequence (DNA): TGTGCCAGCAGTTCCCGGGACAGTGGGAACACTGAAGCTTTCTTT. It specifies CASSSRDSGNTEAFF.

V is TRBV6-5 and J is TRBJ2-1, with D maybe TRBD2 (6 bases). Germline CDR1 reads MNHEY; CDR2 reads SVGAGI. The length of the CDR3 is 15 residues. V was cut by 8 bases and J by 5 bases, with 19 bases left in between. Here the CDR3 DNA reads TGTGCCAGCTTCCCCCGCGGGGCAAGGGACAATGAGCAGTTCTTC. Residues: CASFPRGARDNEQFF.

This clonotype has only a few counts. V is TRBV29-1 and J is TRBJ2-3; D may match TRBD1 or TRBD2 (5 bases each). Germline CDR1 SQVTM, CDR2 ANQGSEA. The CDR3 length is 14 residues. V shed 1 base and J shed 0 bases, with 8 bases lying between them. CDR3 DNA: TGCAGCGTTGAAGGAGGGGTAAGCACAGATACGCAGTATTTT. It translates to CSVEGGVSTDTQYF.

V and J are TRBV29-1 and TRBJ2-1; 9 bases line up with TRBD1. This CDR3 has 14 amino acids. Germline lookup yields CDR1 SQVTM and CDR2 ANQGSEA. Trimming at V came to 5 bases and at J to 4 bases, leaving 6 bases not matched to a gene. The CDR3 sequence: CSVLGTGKYNEQFF. CDR3 nucleotide sequence: TGCAGCGTTCTGGGGACAGGGAAATACAATGAGCAGTTCTTC.

This chain joins TRBV20-1 and TRBJ1-1; no clear D gene. The V and J ends lost 0 bases and 0 bases respectively, with 8 bases between them. This CDR3 has 14 amino acids. Germline V gives CDR1 DFQATT, CDR2 SNEGSKA (reference sequence). CDR3 coding DNA: TGCAGTGCTAGAGAGGGCAGTGTGAACACTGAAGCTTTCTTT. This encodes CSAREGSVNTEAFF.

For this clonotype: This may come from a read error, since a much larger clone is one base off. The chain couples TRBV5-1 to TRBJ2-5; tentative D call: TRBD2 (7 bases). The J call may not be correct, given that the DNA end is closer to TRBJ2-7. The CDR3 totals 16 residues. CDR1 SGHRS and CDR2 YFSETQ come from the germline V gene. This CDR3 reads CASSADASRGAHEQYF. The CDR3 region has the DNA TGCGCCAGCAGTGCGGACGCTTCACGGGGGGCCCACGAGCAGTACTTC.

The sample holds a few counts of this clonotype. This rearrangement joins TRBV5-1 to TRBJ2-3; 8 positions agree with TRBD1. The CDR3 is 14 amino acids. CDR1 is SGHRS and CDR2 is YFSETQ in the germline V gene. The J segment lost 4 bases and the V segment lost 4 bases, leaving 5 bases of the junction unmatched. CDR3 nucleotides: TGCGCCAGCAGCCCCGACAGGGGCGCAGATACGCAGTATTTT. Translated, it gives CASSPDRGADTQYF.

In this sample, this clonotype turned up a few times. Being one base from a much bigger clone, this may be a read error. V usage is TRBV7-2 and J usage is TRBJ2-7; TRBD2 might be the D (5 bases). The CDR3 runs 14 residues. CDR1 is SGHTA, CDR2 FQGNSA, per germline. V lost 1 base and J 7 bases, leaving 14 bases between the germline ends. The CDR3 coding sequence is TGTGCCAGCAGCTTAGGTACTAGGTGTGGAGAGCAGTACTTC. Translating it yields CASSLGTRCGEQYF.

This clonotype appeared a single time. The rearrangement links TRBV10-3 to TRBJ2-5; possibly TRBD1 for D (5 bases). The germline V gene encodes CDR1 ENHRY and CDR2 SYGVKD. Trimming pared 3 bases from V and 9 bases from J, leaving 20 bases between. CDR3 length equals 15 residues. The CDR3 DNA sequence: TGTGCCATCAGTGAATCTCAGGCCAGGGTTGAGGCCCAGTACTTC. Translated: CAISESQARVEAQYF.

This sequence joins TRBV7-9 and TRBJ2-3; D is perhaps TRBD2 (6 bases). CDR3 length equals 15 residues. V lost 2 bases and J lost 2, with 11 bases in between. CDR1 is SEHNR and CDR2 is FQNEAQ in the germline V gene (reference sequence). The CDR3 DNA sequence: TGTGCCAGCAGCTTAAGACGGACTATCACAGATACGCAGTATTTT. This codes for CASSLRRTITDTQYF.

There are a few counts of this clonotype. V and J are TRBV4-1 and TRBJ1-2; 8 bases line up with TRBD1. Trimming took 3 bases from V and 2 from J; bases not matched to a gene: 5. Germline assignment: CDR1 MGHRA and CDR2 YSYEKL. This CDR3 has 15 residues. The CDR3: CASSHTGTGNYGYTF. In nucleotides, the CDR3 is TGCGCCAGCAGCCACACCGGGACAGGAAACTATGGCTACACCTTC.

This clonotype was seen a few times. The chain's CDR3 is CASSELRDSNEQFF. The CDR3 DNA reads as TGTGCCAGCAGTGAACTTCGGGACAGTAATGAGCAGTTCTTC. V gene TRBV25-1 combines with J gene TRBJ2-1; 7 positions agree with TRBD1. J gave up 7 bases and V 2 bases, and 5 bases lay outside the gene matches. This CDR3 has 14 residues. Germline values: CDR1 MGHDK, CDR2 SYGVNS.

This clonotype was found once. The chain has TRBV20-1 and TRBJ1-1; 12 nucleotides line up with TRBD1. CDR1 is DFQATT and CDR2 is SNEGSKA in the germline V gene (reference sequence). Trimming at V came to 5 bases and at J to 1 base, leaving 8 bases not matched to a gene. The CDR3 runs 16 residues. The chain's CDR3 is CSAGGQGAWGNTEAFF. The CDR3 bases are TGCAGTGCTGGGGGACAGGGGGCATGGGGGAACACTGAAGCTTTCTTT.

This chain uses TRBV10-3 with TRBJ1-4; possible D gene TRBD1, 5 bases. CDR3 length equals 13 residues. Trimming cost V 6 bases and J 5 bases, with 10 bases left between them. Germline V gene lookup returns CDR1 ENHRY and CDR2 SYGVKD. The CDR3 protein is CAISMGLNEKLFF. DNA for the CDR3: TGTGCCATCAGCATGGGACTAAATGAAAAACTGTTTTTT.

This clonotype turned up a few times. The chain links TRBV6-2 or TRBV6-3 to TRBJ2-5; TRBD2 matches at 8 bases. Germline V lookup: CDR1 MNHEY, CDR2 SVGEGT. This CDR3 has 14 amino acids. Germline trimming cut 5 bases from V and 3 bases from J; bases unmatched to any gene: 5. CDR3 sequence (DNA): TGTGCCAGCAGTAGGACTAGCCAAGAAGAGACCCAGTACTTC. Its protein product is CASSRTSQEETQYF.

The chain employs TRBV3-1 and TRBJ2-1; 8 bases match TRBD1. The CDR3 has 15 amino acids. Germline CDR1 reads LGHDT; CDR2 reads YNNKEL (reference sequence). The junction had 9 bases not matched to a gene; V was cut back by 3 bases and J by 8 bases. Here the CDR3 reads CASSHYGQGPDEQFF. CDR3 nucleotides: TGTGCCAGCAGCCACTACGGACAGGGTCCGGATGAGCAGTTCTTC.

The chain couples TRBV5-1 to TRBJ2-5, with 12 bases aligning to TRBD2. There are 14 residues in the CDR3. Germline CDR1 and CDR2: SGHRS and YFSETQ. The J segment lost 11 bases and the V segment lost 0 bases, leaving 5 bases of the junction unmatched. CDR3 sequence: CASSLVTSGGTQYF. CDR3 nucleotides: TGCGCCAGCAGCTTGGTAACTAGCGGGGGGACGCAGTACTTC.

The chain employs TRBV7-8 and TRBJ2-4, with D possibly being TRBD1 (6 bases). The CDR3 totals 17 residues. CDR1 and CDR2 from the germline V gene are SGHVS and FQNEAQ. Trimming removed 2 bases from V and 3 bases from J, with 17 bases in between. The CDR3 spells CASSLSHRERGKNIQYF. The CDR3 DNA is TGTGCCAGCAGCTTATCCCACAGGGAACGAGGCAAAAACATTCAGTACTTC.

This clonotype has just a few counts. J is TRBJ2-1 and V is TRBV6-5, with 7 bases matching TRBD2. The CDR3 is 15 amino acids. V was pared by 0 bases and J by 5 bases, with 4 bases of the junction left unmatched. Germline V CDR1 and CDR2: MNHEY, SVGAGI. This chain's CDR3 is CASSYSHRGDNEQFF. As DNA, the CDR3 is TGTGCCAGCAGTTACTCGCATCGGGGGGACAATGAGCAGTTCTTC.

V is TRBV20-1 and J is TRBJ1-4, with D possibly TRBD1 on 5 matching bases. Trimming stripped 5 bases from V and 6 bases from J, with 13 bases between. This CDR3 contains 13 residues. Germline V lookup: CDR1 DFQATT, CDR2 SNEGSKA (reference sequence). Here the CDR3 reads CSAGTSGDEKLFF. CDR3 coding DNA: TGCAGTGCTGGCACTTCGGGGGATGAAAAACTGTTTTTT.